This TCR beta chain was profiled in a study of monozygotic twins with inflammatory bowel disease. CDR3 length: 16 residues. The V gene's germline CDR1 is MNHEY and CDR2 SMNVEV (reference sequence). During cDNA synthesis, UMIs that each contained a 6-nucleotide sample barcode were added by means of template switching. TCRdb reanalyzed the 5' RACE reads, giving one entry per CDR3 protein sequence and no DNA. The sample's table shows more than 350,000 distinct CDR3 sequences. Comment on this clonotype: Its antigen is not identified.

Study-level findings and limits: Support was lacking for any single strong IBD-associated signal or clonotype. Individual T cell subtypes were not distinguishable.

The sequence was obtained from a human donor with ulcerative colitis or Crohn's disease, or a healthy co-twin of an affected twin (not recorded which). This chain links TRBV27 with TRBJ2-1; the TCRdb D gene call, TRBD2, has no DNA to confirm it. Sequences were obtained from blood. The CDR3 protein is CASSIRSLAGVNEQFF.